Listed below are T cell receptor beta chains from one sample, sequenced in a study of T cells after yellow fever vaccination. Via MiXCR, TCRdb re-called the 5' RACE reads, giving one row per CDR3 protein. Of 300,000 to 400,000 distinct CDR3 sequences in the sample, less than 9.5% are singletons; the top ten hold 15% to 20%. Material: PBMCs, obtained around 45 days after the first yellow fever vaccination. Receptors were obtained from a man aged 18 to 29 who received the YFV17D yellow fever vaccine. Both conserved end residues are part of each CDR3. The order of the fields is clone size, V gene, D gene, J gene, CDR3 protein, CDR3 DNA. The D gene is left open where the match is weak. Expanded clones are given a class, and other clones once, few, many or no size at all.

few	TRBV20-1	.	TRBJ1-2	CNPGGVAGYTF	TGCAACCCCGGGGGGGTTGCTGGCTACACCTTC
few	TRBV5-1	.	TRBJ2-7	CASSPTGADRPYEQYF	TGCGCCAGCAGCCCAACTGGAGCGGACCGTCCCTACGAGCAGTACTTC
.	TRBV10-3	.	TRBJ1-2	CAISDYGVNYGYTF	TGTGCCATCAGTGACTATGGGGTGAACTATGGCTACACCTTC
.	TRBV4-1	.	TRBJ2-1	CASSQELRRSYNEQFF	TGCGCCAGCAGCCAAGAATTGAGACGGTCATACAATGAGCAGTTCTTC
many	TRBV20-1	TRBD2	TRBJ2-3	CSASRGLASVTQYF	TGCAGTGCCTCCCGGGGACTAGCTTCTGTTACGCAGTATTTT
.	TRBV4-3	.	TRBJ2-4	CASSPGPHAAKNIQYF	TGCGCCAGCAGCCCGGGACCACACGCGGCCAAAAACATTCAGTACTTC
.	TRBV7-2	.	TRBJ2-5	CASNTPGGTQYF	TGTGCCAGCAACACTCCCGGTGGGACCCAGTACTTC
.	TRBV12-3/TRBV12-4	TRBD1	TRBJ1-5	CASSLAQGAAQPQHF	TGTGCCAGCAGTTTAGCACAGGGGGCGGCTCAGCCCCAGCATTTT
many	TRBV12-3/TRBV12-4	.	TRBJ1-6	CASSPLTQGRTPLHF	TGTGCCAGCAGTCCCCTCACACAGGGAAGGACACCCCTCCACTTT
few	TRBV20-1	TRBD1	TRBJ2-7	CSARDSGTGSYEQYF	TGCAGTGCTAGAGATAGTGGGACAGGATCCTACGAGCAGTACTTC
.	TRBV7-9	.	TRBJ1-1	CASSLAGLPEAFF	TGTGCCAGCAGCTTGGCAGGTCTCCCTGAAGCTTTCTTT
many	TRBV6-1	TRBD2	TRBJ2-5	CASSVAGAQETQYF	TGTGCCAGCAGTGTAGCGGGGGCACAAGAGACCCAGTACTTC
few	TRBV7-2	.	TRBJ1-1	CASSLGGRLLTEAFF	TGTGCCAGCAGCTTAGGAGGCAGGTTATTGACTGAAGCTTTCTTT
.	TRBV7-2	.	TRBJ1-5	CASSLDFAASNQPQHF	TGTGCCAGCAGCTTAGATTTTGCGGCGTCGAATCAGCCCCAGCATTTT
many	TRBV6-2/TRBV6-3	.	TRBJ2-6	CASTSGANVLTF	TGTGCCAGCACCTCTGGGGCCAACGTCCTGACTTTC
many	TRBV3-1	.	TRBJ2-1	CASSQGLAPIGLGEQFF	TGTGCCAGCAGCCAAGGCCTCGCTCCAATTGGGCTAGGTGAGCAGTTCTTC
few	TRBV10-3	.	TRBJ1-3	CAISESAGPGNTIYF	TGTGCCATCAGTGAGTCGGCAGGGCCTGGAAACACCATATATTTT
few	TRBV5-1	.	TRBJ2-7	CASSSTTYEQYF	TGCGCCAGCAGCTCCACTACCTACGAGCAGTACTTC
few	TRBV2	TRBD1	TRBJ1-6	CASSAEDRGRSPLHF	TGTGCCAGCAGCGCCGAAGACAGGGGTCGGTCACCCCTCCACTTT
many	TRBV3-1	.	TRBJ2-6	CASSRGRPGANVLTF	TGTGCCAGCAGCAGGGGGAGACCTGGGGCCAACGTCCTGACTTTC
.	TRBV5-1	.	TRBJ1-4	CASSSAGQTHSAGKLFF	TGCGCCAGCAGCTCGGCCGGACAGACCCACTCAGCCGGAAAACTGTTTTTT
few	TRBV19	.	TRBJ1-2	CASSAPTGRNGYTF	TGTGCCAGTAGTGCCCCGACAGGACGTAATGGCTACACCTTC
.	TRBV6-2/TRBV6-3	.	TRBJ1-1	CASRGGKAEAFF	TGTGCCAGCAGGGGGGGAAAAGCTGAAGCTTTCTTT
few	TRBV4-1	.	TRBJ1-2	CASSQYPGGEKGGYTF	TGCGCCAGCAGCCAATATCCCGGAGGGGAGAAAGGTGGCTACACCTTC
.	TRBV12-3/TRBV12-4	.	TRBJ2-3	CASSPRQGRTDTQYF	TGTGCCAGCAGTCCTCGGCAGGGCCGCACAGATACGCAGTATTTT
few	TRBV6-5	.	TRBJ1-2	CASSFSGFGRRYGYTF	TGTGCCAGCAGTTTCTCAGGGTTCGGGCGTCGCTATGGCTACACCTTC
.	TRBV10-3	TRBD2	TRBJ2-5	CAIRAVLAGDQETQYF	TGTGCCATCAGGGCGGTGCTAGCGGGGGACCAAGAGACCCAGTACTTC
.	TRBV11-1	TRBD2	TRBJ2-5	CASSLEFSGPQETQYF	TGTGCCAGCAGCTTAGAGTTTAGCGGGCCACAAGAGACCCAGTACTTC
.	TRBV10-3	.	TRBJ2-5	CAISESTRDEETQYF	TGTGCCATCAGTGAGTCGACTCGGGACGAAGAGACCCAGTACTTC
few	TRBV7-3	TRBD1	TRBJ1-2	CASSPTTGEAPLGYTF	TGTGCCAGCAGCCCGACAACAGGGGAGGCCCCTCTGGGCTACACCTTC
few	TRBV5-4	TRBD2	TRBJ2-1	CASSSLTSGNEQFF	TGTGCCAGCAGCTCCTTGACTAGCGGCAATGAGCAGTTCTTC
few	TRBV6-1	TRBD2	TRBJ2-5	CASSHPGGETQYF	TGTGCCAGCTCCCATCCGGGGGGAGAGACCCAGTACTTC
few	TRBV5-1	.	TRBJ1-4	CASSGTGITTTNEKLFF	TGCGCCAGCAGCGGAACAGGGATTACCACAACTAATGAAAAACTGTTTTTT
many	TRBV7-2	.	TRBJ2-2	CASSYLGANTGELFF	TGTGCCAGCAGCTACTTGGGGGCCAACACCGGGGAGCTGTTTTTT
few	TRBV6-1	.	TRBJ1-2	CASIIGDTIGGYTF	TGTGCCAGCATCATCGGGGATACCATTGGAGGCTACACCTTC
.	TRBV9	.	TRBJ1-1	CASSPRRGDTEAFF	TGTGCCAGCAGCCCCCGCCGGGGGGACACTGAAGCTTTCTTT
many	TRBV29-1	TRBD1	TRBJ1-1	CSVVLLQGATEAFF	TGCAGCGTTGTACTTCTACAGGGGGCCACTGAAGCTTTCTTT
.	TRBV19	.	TRBJ2-3	CASSTRPPDTQYF	TGTGCCAGTAGTACACGACCGCCGGATACGCAGTATTTT
few	TRBV18	TRBD2	TRBJ2-3	CASSPPGLAGKSDTQYF	TGTGCCAGCTCACCCCCCGGACTAGCGGGGAAATCGGATACGCAGTATTTT
.	TRBV5-6	.	TRBJ2-1	CASSHLESPEDNYNEQFF	TGTGCCAGCAGCCACCTCGAAAGTCCGGAGGACAACTACAATGAGCAGTTCTTC
few	TRBV5-4	.	TRBJ2-3	CASSLPTRVTDTQYF	TGTGCCAGCAGCTTGCCAACTAGGGTAACAGATACGCAGTATTTT
few	TRBV7-9	.	TRBJ2-3	CASSSSETDTQYF	TGTGCCAGCAGCTCGTCTGAGACAGATACGCAGTATTTT
.	TRBV7-2	.	TRBJ2-5	CASSLQTGGPGETQYF	TGTGCCAGCAGCTTACAGACGGGGGGCCCTGGGGAGACCCAGTACTTC
few	TRBV19	.	TRBJ2-1	CASSGEQASYNEQFF	TGTGCCAGTAGTGGGGAACAGGCCTCCTACAATGAGCAGTTCTTC
many	TRBV21-1	.	TRBJ1-5	CASRGVLHTDQPQHF	TGTGCCAGCAGGGGGGTGTTGCACACCGATCAGCCCCAGCATTTT
few	TRBV20-1	.	TRBJ1-1	CSAESVPAEAFF	TGCAGTGCTGAGTCAGTCCCGGCTGAAGCTTTCTTT
few	TRBV15	.	TRBJ1-5	CATSKGGNQPQHF	TGTGCCACCAGCAAAGGAGGGAATCAGCCCCAGCATTTT
few	TRBV7-2	TRBD1	TRBJ1-1	CASSNDRVQGWYERNTEAFF	TGTGCCAGCAGCAACGACAGGGTTCAAGGGTGGTACGAAAGGAACACTGAAGCTTTCTTT
.	TRBV13	TRBD1	TRBJ1-5	CASSRGGQGFNQPQHF	TGTGCCAGCAGCCGGGGGGGACAGGGCTTTAATCAGCCCCAGCATTTT
many	TRBV12-3/TRBV12-4	.	TRBJ2-6	CASSPPAFGANVLTF	TGTGCCAGCAGCCCCCCAGCGTTCGGGGCCAACGTCCTGACTTTC
few	TRBV20-1	.	TRBJ1-2	CSASGVWLPNYGYTF	TGCAGTGCTAGTGGTGTTTGGCTCCCCAACTATGGCTACACCTTC
.	TRBV4-3	.	TRBJ2-7	CASSQRPTNYEQYF	TGCGCCAGCAGCCAAAGACCGACGAACTACGAGCAGTACTTC
many	TRBV6-2/TRBV6-3	TRBD1	TRBJ1-5	CASSPRRDRNQPQHF	TGTGCCAGCAGCCCCCGCCGGGACAGGAATCAGCCCCAGCATTTT
.	TRBV4-1	.	TRBJ1-5	CASSQDRDRGNQPQHF	TGCGCCAGCAGCCAAGATAGGGATCGGGGCAATCAGCCCCAGCATTTT
few	TRBV2	.	TRBJ2-3	CASADRQHGTQYF	TGTGCCAGCGCAGACCGACAGCACGGTACGCAGTATTTT
few	TRBV4-1	.	TRBJ2-7	CASSQAWDLEQYF	TGCGCCAGCAGCCAAGCTTGGGATTTGGAGCAGTACTTC
.	TRBV7-3	TRBD1	TRBJ1-1	CASSPQGEGIAEAFF	TGTGCCAGCAGCCCTCAGGGGGAAGGAATCGCTGAAGCTTTCTTT
few	TRBV7-9	.	TRBJ1-2	CASSSEGRNYGYTF	TGTGCCAGCAGCTCGGAGGGCCGGAACTATGGCTACACCTTC
few	TRBV20-1	TRBD1	TRBJ2-2	CSAIRQGGTGELFF	TGCAGTGCTATTAGACAGGGGGGGACCGGGGAGCTGTTTTTT